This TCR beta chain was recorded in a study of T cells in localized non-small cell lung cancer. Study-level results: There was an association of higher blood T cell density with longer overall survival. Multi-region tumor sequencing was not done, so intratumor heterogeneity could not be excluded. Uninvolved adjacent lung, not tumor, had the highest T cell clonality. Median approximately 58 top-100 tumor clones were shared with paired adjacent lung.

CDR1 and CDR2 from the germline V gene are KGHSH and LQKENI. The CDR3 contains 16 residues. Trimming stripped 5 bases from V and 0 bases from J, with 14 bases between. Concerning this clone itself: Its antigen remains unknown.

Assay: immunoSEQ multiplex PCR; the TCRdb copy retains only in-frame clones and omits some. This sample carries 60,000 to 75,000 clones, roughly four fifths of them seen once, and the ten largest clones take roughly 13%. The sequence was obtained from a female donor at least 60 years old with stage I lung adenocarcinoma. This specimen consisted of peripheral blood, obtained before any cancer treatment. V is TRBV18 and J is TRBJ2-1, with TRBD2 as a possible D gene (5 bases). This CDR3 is CASSVQRPSSYNEQFF. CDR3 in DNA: TGTGCCAGCTCAGTGCAGCGGCCAAGCTCCTACAATGAGCAGTTCTTC.